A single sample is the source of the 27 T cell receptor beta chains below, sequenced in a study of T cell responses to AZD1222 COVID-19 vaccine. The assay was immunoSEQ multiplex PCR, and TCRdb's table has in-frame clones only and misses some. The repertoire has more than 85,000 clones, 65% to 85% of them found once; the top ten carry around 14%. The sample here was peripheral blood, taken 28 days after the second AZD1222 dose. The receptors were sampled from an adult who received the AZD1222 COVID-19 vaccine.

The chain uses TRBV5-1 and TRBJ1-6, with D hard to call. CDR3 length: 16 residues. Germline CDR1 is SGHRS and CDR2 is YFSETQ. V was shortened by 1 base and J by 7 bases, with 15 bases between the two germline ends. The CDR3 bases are TGCGCCAGCAGCTTGTACGGGGAGATAACCAATTCACCCCTCCACTTT. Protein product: CASSLYGEITNSPLHF. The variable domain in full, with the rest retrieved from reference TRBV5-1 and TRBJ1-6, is KAGVTQTPRYLIKTRGQQVTLSCSPISGHRSVSWYQQTPGQGLQFLFEYFSETQRNKGNFPGRFSGRQFSNSRSEMNVSTLELGDSALYLCASSLYGEITNSPLHFGNGTRLTVT.

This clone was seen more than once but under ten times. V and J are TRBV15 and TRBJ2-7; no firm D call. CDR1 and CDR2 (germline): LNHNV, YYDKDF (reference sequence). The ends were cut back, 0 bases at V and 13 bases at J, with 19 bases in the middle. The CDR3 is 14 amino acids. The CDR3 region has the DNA TGTGCCACCAGCAGAGATCAACGGACCCTTCACCCCTACTTC. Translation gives CATSRDQRTLHPYF.

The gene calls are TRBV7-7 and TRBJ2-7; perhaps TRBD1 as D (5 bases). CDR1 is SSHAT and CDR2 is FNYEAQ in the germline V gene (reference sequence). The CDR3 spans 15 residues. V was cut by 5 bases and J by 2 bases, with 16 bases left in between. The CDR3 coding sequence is TGTGCCAGCAGCCCATACAGGCCGCACCCCTACGAGCAGTACTTC. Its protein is CASSPYRPHPYEQYF.

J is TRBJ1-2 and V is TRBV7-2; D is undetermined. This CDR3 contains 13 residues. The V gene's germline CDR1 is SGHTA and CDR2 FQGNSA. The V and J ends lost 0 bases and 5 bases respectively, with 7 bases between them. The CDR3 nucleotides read TGTGCCAGCAGCTTAGCGCAGCAGTATGGCTACACCTTC. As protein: CASSLAQQYGYTF.

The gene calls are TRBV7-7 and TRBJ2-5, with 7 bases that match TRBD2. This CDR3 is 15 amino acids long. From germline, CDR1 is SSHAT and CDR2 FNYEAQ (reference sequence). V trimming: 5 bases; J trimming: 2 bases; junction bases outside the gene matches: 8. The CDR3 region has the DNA TGTGCCAGCAGCAAAGGGACTACGCCACAAGAGACCCAGTACTTC. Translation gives CASSKGTTPQETQYF.

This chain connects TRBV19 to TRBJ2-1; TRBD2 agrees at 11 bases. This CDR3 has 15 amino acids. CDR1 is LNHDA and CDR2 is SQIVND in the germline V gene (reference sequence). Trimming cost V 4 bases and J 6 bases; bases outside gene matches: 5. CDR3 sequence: CASSTGLAGVNEQFF. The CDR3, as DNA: TGTGCCAGTAGTACAGGACTAGCGGGTGTCAATGAGCAGTTCTTC.

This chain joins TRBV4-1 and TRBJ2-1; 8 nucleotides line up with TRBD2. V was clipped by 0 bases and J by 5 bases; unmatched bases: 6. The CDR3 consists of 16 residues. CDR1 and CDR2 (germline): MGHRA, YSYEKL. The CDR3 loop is CASSQDRTSGDNEQFF. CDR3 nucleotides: TGCGCCAGCAGCCAAGATCGAACTAGCGGTGACAATGAGCAGTTCTTC.

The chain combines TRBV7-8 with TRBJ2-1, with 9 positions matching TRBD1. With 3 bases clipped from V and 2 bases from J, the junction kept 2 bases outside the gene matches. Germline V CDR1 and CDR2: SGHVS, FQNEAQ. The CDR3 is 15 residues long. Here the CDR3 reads CASSFYRGPYNEQFF. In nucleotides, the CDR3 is TGTGCCAGCAGCTTCTACAGGGGGCCCTACAATGAGCAGTTCTTC.

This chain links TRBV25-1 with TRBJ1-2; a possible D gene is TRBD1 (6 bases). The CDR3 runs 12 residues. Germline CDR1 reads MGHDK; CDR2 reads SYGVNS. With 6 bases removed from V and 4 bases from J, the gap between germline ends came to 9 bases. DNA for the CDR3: TGTGCCAGCAGCGGGACAATCTATGGCTACACCTTC. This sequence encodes CASSGTIYGYTF.

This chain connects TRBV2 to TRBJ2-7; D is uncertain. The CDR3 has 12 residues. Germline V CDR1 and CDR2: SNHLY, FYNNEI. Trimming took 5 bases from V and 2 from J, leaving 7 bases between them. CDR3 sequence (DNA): TGTGCCAGCAGTAAACCCACCTACGAGCAGTACTTC. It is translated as CASSKPTYEQYF.

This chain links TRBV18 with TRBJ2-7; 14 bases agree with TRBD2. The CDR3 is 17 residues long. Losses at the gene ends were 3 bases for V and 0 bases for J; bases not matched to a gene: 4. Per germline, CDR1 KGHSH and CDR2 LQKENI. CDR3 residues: CASSPTSGGASSYEQYF. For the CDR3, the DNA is TGTGCCAGCTCACCGACTAGCGGGGGGGCAAGCTCCTACGAGCAGTACTTC. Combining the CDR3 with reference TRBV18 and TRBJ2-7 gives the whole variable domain NAGVMQNPRHLVRRRGQEARLRCSPMKGHSHVYWYRQLPEEGLKFMVYLQKENIIDESGMPKERFSAEFPKEGPSILRIQQVVRGDSAAYFCASSPTSGGASSYEQYFGPGTRLTVT.

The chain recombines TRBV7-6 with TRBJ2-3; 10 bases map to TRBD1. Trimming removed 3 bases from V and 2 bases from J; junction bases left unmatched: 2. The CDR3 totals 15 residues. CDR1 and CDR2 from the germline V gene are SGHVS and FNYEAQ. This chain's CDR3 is CASSLDRGYTDTQYF. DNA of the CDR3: TGTGCCAGCAGCTTGGACAGGGGGTACACAGATACGCAGTATTTT.

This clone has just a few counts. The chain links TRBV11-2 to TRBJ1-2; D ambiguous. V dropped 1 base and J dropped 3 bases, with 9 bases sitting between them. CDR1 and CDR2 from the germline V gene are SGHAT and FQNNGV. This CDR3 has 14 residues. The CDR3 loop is CASSLGDSYYGYTF. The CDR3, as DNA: TGTGCCAGCAGCTTAGGCGACTCCTACTATGGCTACACCTTC.

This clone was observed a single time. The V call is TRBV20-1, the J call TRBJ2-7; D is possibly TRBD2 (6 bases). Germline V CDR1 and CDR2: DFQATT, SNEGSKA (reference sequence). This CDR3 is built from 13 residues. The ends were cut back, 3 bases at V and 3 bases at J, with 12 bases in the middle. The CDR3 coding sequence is TGCAGTGCTAGTATTCTTAGCGGCTACGAGCAGTACTTC. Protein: CSASILSGYEQYF.

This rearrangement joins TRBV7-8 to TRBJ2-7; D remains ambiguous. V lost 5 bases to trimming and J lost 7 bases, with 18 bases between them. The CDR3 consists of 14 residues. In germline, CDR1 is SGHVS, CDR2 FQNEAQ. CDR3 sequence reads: CASSAPGLGYEQYF. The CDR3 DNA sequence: TGTGCCAGCAGCGCACCCGGTCTCGGGTATGAGCAGTACTTC.

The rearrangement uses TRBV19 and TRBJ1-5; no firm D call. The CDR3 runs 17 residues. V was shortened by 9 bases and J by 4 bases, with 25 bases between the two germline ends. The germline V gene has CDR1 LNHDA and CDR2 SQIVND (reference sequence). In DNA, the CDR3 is TGTGCCAGCGCGTACCAGGCCTACGTCCGTGGGAATCAGCCCCAGCATTTT. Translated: CASAYQAYVRGNQPQHF. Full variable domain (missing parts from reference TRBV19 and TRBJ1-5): DGGITQSPKYLFRKEGQNVTLSCEQNLNHDAMYWYRQDPGQGLRLIYYSQIVNDFQKGDIAEGYSVSREKKESFPLTVTSAQKNPTAFYLCASAYQAYVRGNQPQHFGDGTRLSIL.

The DNA for the CDR3 is TGTGCCAGCAGCCTCGCCCCACTAGCGATTGCGAGCGAGCAGTACTTC. It codes for CASSLAPLAIASEQYF. V gene TRBV7-2 combines with J gene TRBJ2-7, with 7 bases fitting TRBD2. This CDR3 region has 16 residues. V shed 5 bases and J 6 bases; nucleotides not matched to a gene: 16. Germline V lookup: CDR1 SGHTA, CDR2 FQGNSA.

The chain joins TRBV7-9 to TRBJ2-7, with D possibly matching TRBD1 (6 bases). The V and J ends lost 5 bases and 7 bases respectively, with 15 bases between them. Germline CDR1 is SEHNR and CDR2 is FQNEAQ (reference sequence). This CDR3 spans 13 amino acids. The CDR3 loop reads CASSVDTGREQYF. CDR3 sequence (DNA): TGTGCCAGCAGCGTTGATACAGGGCGAGAGCAGTACTTC.

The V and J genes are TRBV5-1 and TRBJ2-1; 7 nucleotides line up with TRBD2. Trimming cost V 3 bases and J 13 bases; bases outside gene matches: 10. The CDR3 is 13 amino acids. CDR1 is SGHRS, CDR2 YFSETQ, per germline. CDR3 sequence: CASSSPNAGAQFF. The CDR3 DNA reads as TGCGCCAGCAGCTCCCCTAATGCGGGAGCTCAGTTCTTC.

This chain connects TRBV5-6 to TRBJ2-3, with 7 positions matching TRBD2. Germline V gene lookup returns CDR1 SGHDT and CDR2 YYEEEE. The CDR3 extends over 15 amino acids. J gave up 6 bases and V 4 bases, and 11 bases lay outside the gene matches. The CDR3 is CASSQERGRVDTQYF. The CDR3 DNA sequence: TGTGCCAGCAGCCAAGAGCGGGGCCGGGTGGATACGCAGTATTTT.

CDR3 amino acids: CASSLDPGQGSGNTIYF. CDR3 DNA: TGTGCCAGCAGCTTGGATCCGGGACAGGGGTCTGGAAACACCATATATTTT. This chain connects TRBV5-6 to TRBJ1-3, with TRBD1 identical over 10 bases. This CDR3 is built from 17 residues. V trimming: 0 bases; J trimming: 1 base; junction bases outside the gene matches: 4. Germline assignment: CDR1 SGHDT and CDR2 YYEEEE.

DNA for the CDR3: TGTGCCAGCAGCTTAACAGGGGGCCTAAATCAGCCCCAGCATTTT. It codes for CASSLTGGLNQPQHF. The rearrangement links TRBV11-3 to TRBJ1-5; TRBD1 matches at 9 bases. The CDR3 is made up of 15 amino acids. The V segment lost 2 bases and the J segment 4 bases; nucleotides outside the gene matches: 3. Germline V gene lookup returns CDR1 SGHNT and CDR2 YENEEA.

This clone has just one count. The CDR3 coding sequence is TGTGCCAGCAGCCAAGTTAGCGGCCGCTCCTACAATGAGCAGTTCTTC. Translation gives CASSQVSGRSYNEQFF. The chain joins TRBV3-1 (or the pseudogene TRBV3-2) to TRBJ2-1; possible D gene TRBD2, 6 bases. Germline V gives CDR1 LGHDT, CDR2 YNNKEL (reference sequence). With 1 base removed from V and 0 bases from J, the gap between germline ends came to 10 bases. The CDR3 totals 16 residues.

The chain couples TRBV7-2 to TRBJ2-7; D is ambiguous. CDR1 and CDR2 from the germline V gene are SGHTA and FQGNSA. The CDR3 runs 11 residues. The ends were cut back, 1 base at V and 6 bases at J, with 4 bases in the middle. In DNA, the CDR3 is TGTGCCAGCAGCTTAGGAGCCGAGCAGTACTTC. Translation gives CASSLGAEQYF. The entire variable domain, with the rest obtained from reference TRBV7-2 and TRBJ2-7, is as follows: GAGVSQSPSNKVTEKGKDVELRCDPISGHTALYWYRQSLGQGLEFLIYFQGNSAPDKSGLPSDRFSAERTGGSVSTLTIQRTQQEDSAVYLCASSLGAEQYFGPGTRLTVT.

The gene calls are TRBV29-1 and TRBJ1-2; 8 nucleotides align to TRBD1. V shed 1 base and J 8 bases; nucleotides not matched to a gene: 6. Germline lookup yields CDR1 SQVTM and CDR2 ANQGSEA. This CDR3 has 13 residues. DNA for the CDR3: TGCAGCGTTGAAGGACAGGGGTGGGGAGGCTACACCTTC. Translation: CSVEGQGWGGYTF. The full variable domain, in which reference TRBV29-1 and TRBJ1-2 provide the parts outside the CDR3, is SAVISQKPSRDICQRGTSLTIQCQVDSQVTMMFWYRQQPGQSLTLIATANQGSEATYESGFVIDKFPISRPNLTFSTLTVSNMSPEDSSIYLCSVEGQGWGGYTFGSGTRLTVV.

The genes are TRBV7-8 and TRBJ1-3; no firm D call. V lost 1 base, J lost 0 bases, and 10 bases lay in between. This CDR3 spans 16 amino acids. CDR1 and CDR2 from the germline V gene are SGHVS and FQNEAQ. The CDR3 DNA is TGTGCCAGCAGCTTAGGGGCGACGGACTCTGGAAACACCATATATTTT. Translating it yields CASSLGATDSGNTIYF.

The CDR3 spells CASSPRENTEAFF. CDR3 bases: TGTGCCAGCAGTCCCCGGGAGAACACTGAAGCTTTCTTT. The chain recombines TRBV2 with TRBJ1-1; D is unclear. The germline V gene has CDR1 SNHLY and CDR2 FYNNEI. The CDR3 sequence is 13 residues long. V shed 5 bases and J shed 1 base, with 8 bases lying between them.